The clone carrying this T cell receptor (beta chain) was seen many times. This CDR3 is 14 amino acids long. V lost 7 bases and J 1 base, leaving 14 bases between the germline ends. Germline loops: CDR1 SQVTM, CDR2 ANQGSEA. The library was built from about 400 ng RNA with molecular barcoded adaptors for alpha/delta and beta/gamma chains. MiXCR, applied by TCRdb to the reads, yields one record per CDR3 protein. This table has around 130,000 distinct CDR3 sequences, under 15% appearing once. The sample comes from a study of read filtering for tumor transcriptome and immune sequencing. Study as a whole: Mean patient age was roughly 72 years, range about 40 to 85; 17 male, roughly 14 female.

This sequence originates from a donor aged 40 or over with multiple myeloma. This chain uses TRBV29-1 with TRBJ2-1; maybe TRBD1 (6 bases). Sequencing was carried out using a population of CD138-negative cells sorted from bone marrow. Written as DNA, the CDR3 is TGCAGCGCCGTGACAGGTGATTCCTACAATGAGCAGTTCTTC. Translation: CSAVTGDSYNEQFF.